This entry is about one TCR beta chain. Trimming removed 0 bases at V and 0 bases at J, with 11 bases between. Germline CDR1 reads MNHEY; CDR2 reads SVGAGI. The CDR3 covers 16 residues. The data were obtained in a study of T cell responses to AZD1222 COVID-19 vaccine. TCRdb's copy holds only in-frame clones and misses some; the assay was immunoSEQ multiplex PCR. The sample carries just under 150,000 clones, roughly 89% recorded once. The TCR sequence derives from an adult who received the AZD1222 COVID-19 vaccine. The chain is built from TRBV6-5 and TRBJ1-1; no definite D call. This material consisted of peripheral blood, taken 28 days after the second AZD1222 dose. Here the CDR3 reads CASSYSSRGMNTEAFF. The CDR3 bases are TGTGCCAGCAGTTACTCCAGTAGAGGGATGAACACTGAAGCTTTCTTT.